This TCR beta chain was sequenced for a study of T cells in Graves' hyperthyroidism and ophthalmopathy. Study information: At the time of initial diagnosis and before any treatment, peripheral blood was collected.

From germline, CDR1 is ENHRY and CDR2 SYGVKD. Trimming removed 10 bases at V and 2 bases at J, with 14 bases between. The CDR3 contains 13 residues. Hyperthyroidism patients were newly diagnosed, had disease duration under 2 months, and were aged 18 to 65 years. Comments on this clonotype: Its target is not known.

The investigators amplified TCR beta CDR3 regions from RNA transcripts. RT-PCR in the first round (using the HTBI primer set) targeted the TCR CDR3. From the multiplex PCR reads, TCRdb called clonotypes with MiXCR, one entry per CDR3 protein. The sample has 340,000 or so distinct CDR3 sequences, about 20% seen once. Study-wide results and limits: Most expanded thyroid clonotypes above 0.001 also appeared in blood. By a 13 V-J model, ophthalmopathy was set apart from stable hyperthyroidism.

This clonotype originated in a woman aged 45-65 years with Graves' hyperthyroidism. Sequences were obtained from blood. The chain couples TRBV10-3 to TRBJ2-5; no clear D. The CDR3 spells CASRFEIQETQYF. Here the CDR3 DNA reads TGTGCCAGCAGGTTTGAGATACAAGAGACCCAGTACTTC.